A single T cell receptor (beta chain) is shown here with its context. What it recognizes is unknown. This CDR3 has 15 residues. Germline V gene data show CDR1 as SGHDT and CDR2 as YYEEEE. V shed 4 bases and J 7 bases; nucleotides not matched to a gene: 8. This specimen belongs to a study of T cell repertoires in cytomegalovirus infection. Overall study: Indicated by public TCR beta signatures were CMV infection and matching HLA type.

Study results and caveats: Adding up the frequency of public TCR beta families identified people who carried CMV plus the relevant HLA.

TCRdb re-called the reads with MiXCR, one entry per CDR3 protein. The sample holds roughly 68,000 distinct CDR3 sequences, 22% seen once. Source material: PBMCs, sequenced either directly or after in vitro stimulation (not recorded which). The source of this sequence is a human donor in good health (CMV status not recorded). Some clones in this sample may be carry-over from other donors' samples. The rearrangement joins TRBV5-6 to TRBJ2-1; the match to TRBD2 covers 10 bases. CDR3 DNA: TGTGCCAGCAGCGGAGCGGGAGGGCTCGGGAATGAGCAGTTCTTC. It translates to CASSGAGGLGNEQFF.